A single sample is the source of the 9 T cell receptor beta chains below, sequenced in a study of T cell repertoires in cytomegalovirus infection. One entry per CDR3 protein, called by TCRdb with MiXCR from the reads. This sample has 650,000 to 900,000 distinct CDR3 sequences, with roughly 28% found just once. What these receptors recognize is not known. This material consisted of cultured CD8+ T cells from PBMCs, taken from culture after CMV antigen stimulation. These receptors were collected from a human donor in good health (CMV status not recorded). Some clones in this sample may be carry-over from other donors' samples.

This clonotype has more than one count but fewer than ten. V and J are TRBV7-9 and TRBJ2-7; the D gene is possibly TRBD1 (6 bases). The CDR3 has 15 amino acids. Germline V gives CDR1 SEHNR, CDR2 FQNEAQ (reference sequence). Trimming removed 0 bases at V and 3 bases at J, with 12 bases between. The CDR3 DNA is TGTGCCAGCAGCTTAGCGTCCAGGGGTGGCTACGAGCAGTACTTC. It specifies CASSLASRGGYEQYF. Complete variable domain (other parts from reference TRBV7-9 and TRBJ2-7): DTGVSQNPRHKITKRGQNVTFRCDPISEHNRLYWYRQTLGQGPEFLTYFQNEAQLEKSRLLSDRFSAERPKGSFSTLEIQRTEQGDSAMYLCASSLASRGGYEQYFGPGTRLTVT.

This clonotype has a count of ten or more. The chain carries TRBV7-9 and TRBJ2-1; weak D call: TRBD2 (6 bases). CDR3 length equals 18 residues. CDR1 is SEHNR, CDR2 FQNEAQ, per germline (reference sequence). With 4 bases removed from V and 0 bases from J, the gap between germline ends came to 19 bases. CDR3 DNA sequence: TGTGCCAGCAGCTCCCTATGGGCTGCGGGGAGCTCCTACAATGAGCAGTTCTTC. Protein: CASSSLWAAGSSYNEQFF.

This clonotype was observed many times. The chain recombines TRBV7-8 with TRBJ1-1, with D unclear. The CDR3 spans 14 residues. Germline V gives CDR1 SGHVS, CDR2 FQNEAQ. V was pared by 1 base and J by 3 bases, with 9 bases between. CDR3 sequence: CASSLGEGYTEAFF. CDR3 bases: TGTGCCAGCAGCTTAGGTGAGGGTTACACTGAAGCTTTCTTT.

This clonotype was observed a handful of times. The J gene is TRBJ2-3, the V gene TRBV10-3; unclear D gene. The CDR3 length is 14 residues. Trimming left V 0 bases short and J 3 bases short, with 7 bases between. CDR1 and CDR2 from the germline V gene are ENHRY and SYGVKD. The CDR3 sequence: CAISESAATDTQYF. In nucleotides, the CDR3 is TGTGCCATCAGTGAGTCGGCTGCGACAGATACGCAGTATTTT.

The V and J genes are TRBV6-2 or TRBV6-3 and TRBJ2-7; no clear D. This CDR3 comprises 14 residues. From germline, CDR1 is MNHEY and CDR2 SVGEGT. V was cut by 4 bases and J by 2 bases, with 12 bases left in between. CDR3 nucleotide sequence: TGTGCCAGCAGTTTCGCACAGCGCACCTACGAGCAGTACGTC. Its protein product is CASSFAQRTYEQYV.

This sequence joins TRBV7-6 and TRBJ1-1; weak D call: TRBD1 (5 bases). Per germline, CDR1 SGHVS and CDR2 FNYEAQ. V shed 0 bases and J shed 4 bases, with 12 bases lying between them. This CDR3 has 15 residues. The CDR3 protein is CASSLASGRGTEAFF. DNA for the CDR3: TGTGCCAGCAGCTTAGCGTCCGGTAGGGGCACTGAAGCTTTCTTT.

This clonotype was seen a few times. The V and J genes are TRBV12-5 and TRBJ1-1, with D hard to call. The germline V gene encodes CDR1 LGHNT and CDR2 FRNRAP. There are 14 residues in the CDR3. The V end was cut by 3 bases, the J end by 0 bases, with 8 bases between. In nucleotides, the CDR3 is TGTGCTAGTGGTTTCGACCTCATGAACACTGAAGCTTTCTTT. This translates into CASGFDLMNTEAFF.

The chain recombines TRBV28 with TRBJ1-1; D is undetermined. Germline assignment: CDR1 MDHEN and CDR2 SYDVKM. The CDR3 loop spans 15 amino acids. Deletions cut 4 bases from V and 6 bases from J, with 18 bases between. The CDR3 spells CASSSPGHARSEAFF. In DNA form, the CDR3 reads TGTGCCAGCAGTTCTCCGGGCCACGCTCGGTCTGAAGCTTTCTTT.

V and J are TRBV27 and TRBJ2-7; TRBD2 agrees at 8 bases. Germline V gene data show CDR1 as MNHEY and CDR2 as SMNVEV (reference sequence). V dropped 1 base and J dropped 4; count of bases not matched to a gene: 3. The CDR3 extends over 14 amino acids. CDR3 bases: TGTGCCAGCAGTTTATTGGGACTAGTATACGAGCAGTACGTC. Translation: CASSLLGLVYEQYV.